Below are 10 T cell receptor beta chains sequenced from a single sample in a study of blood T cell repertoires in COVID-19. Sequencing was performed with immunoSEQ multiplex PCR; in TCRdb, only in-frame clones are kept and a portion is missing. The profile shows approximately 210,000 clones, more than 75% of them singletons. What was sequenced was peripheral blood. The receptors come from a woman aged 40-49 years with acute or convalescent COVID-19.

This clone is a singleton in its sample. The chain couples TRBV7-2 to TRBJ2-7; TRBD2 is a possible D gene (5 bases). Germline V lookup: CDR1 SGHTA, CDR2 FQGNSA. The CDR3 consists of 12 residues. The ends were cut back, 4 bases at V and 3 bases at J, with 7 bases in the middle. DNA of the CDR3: TGTGCCAGCAGCTCCGGGAACTACGAGCAGTACTTC. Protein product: CASSSGNYEQYF.

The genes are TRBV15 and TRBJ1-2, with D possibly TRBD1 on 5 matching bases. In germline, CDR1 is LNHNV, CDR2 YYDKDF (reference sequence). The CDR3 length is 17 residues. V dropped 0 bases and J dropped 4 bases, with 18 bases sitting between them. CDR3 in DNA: TGTGCCACCAGCAGAGATATGGTGGGGGGGGAGGGCTATGGCTACACCTTC. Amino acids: CATSRDMVGGEGYGYTF. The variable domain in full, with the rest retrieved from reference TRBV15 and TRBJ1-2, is DAMVIQNPRYQVTQFGKPVTLSCSQTLNHNVMYWYQQKSSQAPKLLFHYYDKDFNNEADTPDNFQSRRPNTSFCFLDIRSPGLGDTAMYLCATSRDMVGGEGYGYTFGSGTRLTVV.

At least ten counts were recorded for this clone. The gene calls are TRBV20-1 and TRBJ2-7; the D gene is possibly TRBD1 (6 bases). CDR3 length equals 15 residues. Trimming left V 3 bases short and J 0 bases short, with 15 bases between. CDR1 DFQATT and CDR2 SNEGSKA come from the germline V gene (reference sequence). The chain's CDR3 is CSASVGGVSSYEQYF. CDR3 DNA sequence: TGCAGTGCTAGTGTAGGGGGTGTTAGCTCCTACGAGCAGTACTTC.

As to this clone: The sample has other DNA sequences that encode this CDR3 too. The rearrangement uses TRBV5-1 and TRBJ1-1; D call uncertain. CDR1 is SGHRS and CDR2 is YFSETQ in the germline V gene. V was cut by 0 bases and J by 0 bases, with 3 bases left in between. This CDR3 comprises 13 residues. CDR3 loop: CASSLAVNTEAFF. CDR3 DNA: TGCGCCAGCAGCTTGGCCGTGAACACTGAAGCTTTCTTT. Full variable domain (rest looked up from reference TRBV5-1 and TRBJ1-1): KAGVTQTPRYLIKTRGQQVTLSCSPISGHRSVSWYQQTPGQGLQFLFEYFSETQRNKGNFPGRFSGRQFSNSRSEMNVSTLELGDSALYLCASSLAVNTEAFFGQGTRLTVV.

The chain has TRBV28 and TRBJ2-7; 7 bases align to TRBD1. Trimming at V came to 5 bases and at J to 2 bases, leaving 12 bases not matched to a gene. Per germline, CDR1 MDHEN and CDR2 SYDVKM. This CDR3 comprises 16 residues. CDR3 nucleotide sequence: TGTGCCAGCAGTCAGGACAGGTCGTTTCCTGCCTACGAGCAGTACTTC. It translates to CASSQDRSFPAYEQYF.

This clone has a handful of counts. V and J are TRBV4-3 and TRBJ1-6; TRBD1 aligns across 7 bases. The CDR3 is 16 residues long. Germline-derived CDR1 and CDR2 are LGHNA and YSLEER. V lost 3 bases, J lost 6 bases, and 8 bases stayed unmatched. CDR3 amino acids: CASSHLTGVSNSPLHF. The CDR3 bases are TGCGCCAGCAGCCACTTAACAGGGGTTAGTAATTCACCCCTCCACTTT.

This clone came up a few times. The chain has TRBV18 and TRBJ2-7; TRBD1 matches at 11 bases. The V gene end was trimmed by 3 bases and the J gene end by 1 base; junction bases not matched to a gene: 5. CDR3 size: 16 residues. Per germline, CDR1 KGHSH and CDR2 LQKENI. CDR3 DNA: TGTGCCAGCTCACCTGGCAGGGACAGGGGGTCCTACGAGCAGTACTTC. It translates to CASSPGRDRGSYEQYF.

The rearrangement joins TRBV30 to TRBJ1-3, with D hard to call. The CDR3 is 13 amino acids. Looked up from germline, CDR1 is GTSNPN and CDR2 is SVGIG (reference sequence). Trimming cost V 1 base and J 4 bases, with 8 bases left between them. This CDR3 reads CAWSGASGNTIYF. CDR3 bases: TGTGCCTGGAGTGGGGCCTCCGGAAACACCATATATTTT.

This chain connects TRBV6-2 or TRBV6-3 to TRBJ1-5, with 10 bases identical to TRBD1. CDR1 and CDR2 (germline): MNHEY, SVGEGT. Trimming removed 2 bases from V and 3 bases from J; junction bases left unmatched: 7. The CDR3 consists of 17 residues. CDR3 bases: TGTGCCAGCAGTTACACCGCGGGACAGGGGCCCAATCAGCCCCAGCATTTT. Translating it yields CASSYTAGQGPNQPQHF.

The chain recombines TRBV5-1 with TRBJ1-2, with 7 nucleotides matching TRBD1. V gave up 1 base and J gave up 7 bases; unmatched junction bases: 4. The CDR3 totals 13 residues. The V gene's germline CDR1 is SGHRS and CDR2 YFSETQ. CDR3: CASSLWTGGGYTF. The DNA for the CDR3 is TGCGCCAGCAGCTTGTGGACAGGCGGTGGCTACACCTTC.